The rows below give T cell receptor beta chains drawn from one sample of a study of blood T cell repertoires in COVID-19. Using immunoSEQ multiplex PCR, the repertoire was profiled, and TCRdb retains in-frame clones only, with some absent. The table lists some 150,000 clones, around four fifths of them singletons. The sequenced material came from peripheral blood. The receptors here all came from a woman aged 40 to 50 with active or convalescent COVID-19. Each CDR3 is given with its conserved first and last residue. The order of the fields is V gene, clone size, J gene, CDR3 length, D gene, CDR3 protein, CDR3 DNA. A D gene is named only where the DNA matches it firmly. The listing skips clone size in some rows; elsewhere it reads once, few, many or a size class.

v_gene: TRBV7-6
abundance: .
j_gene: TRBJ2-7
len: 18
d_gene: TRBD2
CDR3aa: CASSLYGGGGLAAYEQYF
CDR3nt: TGTGCCAGCAGCTTATACGGCGGGGGGGGTCTAGCCGCTTACGAGCAGTACTTC

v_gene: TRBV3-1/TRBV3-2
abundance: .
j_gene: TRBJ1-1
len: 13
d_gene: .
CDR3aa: CASSVREDTEAFF
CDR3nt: TGTGCCAGCAGCGTCCGGGAGGACACTGAAGCTTTCTTT

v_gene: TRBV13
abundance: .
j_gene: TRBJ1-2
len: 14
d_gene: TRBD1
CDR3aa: CASSPRQGVRGYTF
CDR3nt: TGTGCCAGCAGCCCGAGACAGGGAGTGAGGGGCTACACCTTC

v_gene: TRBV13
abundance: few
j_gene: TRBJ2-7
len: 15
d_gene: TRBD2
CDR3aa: CASSLGSSGMSEQYF
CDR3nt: TGTGCCAGCAGCTTAGGGTCTAGCGGGATGAGCGAGCAGTACTTC

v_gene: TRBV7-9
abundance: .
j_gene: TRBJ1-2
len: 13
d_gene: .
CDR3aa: CASSLDGDYGYTF
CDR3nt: TGTGCCAGCAGCTTAGACGGAGACTATGGCTACACCTTC

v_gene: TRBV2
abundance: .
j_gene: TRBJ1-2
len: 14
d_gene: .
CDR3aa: CASSADSANYGYTF
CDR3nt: TGTGCCAGCAGTGCGGACAGCGCTAACTATGGCTACACCTTC

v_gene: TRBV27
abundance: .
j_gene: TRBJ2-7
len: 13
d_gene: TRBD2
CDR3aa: CASSLSGSHEQYF
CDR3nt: TGTGCCAGCAGTTTAAGCGGGAGCCACGAGCAGTACTTC

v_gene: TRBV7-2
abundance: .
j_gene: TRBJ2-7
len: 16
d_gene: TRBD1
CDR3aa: CASSLGGRGHGYEQYF
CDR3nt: TGTGCCAGCAGCTTAGGGGGCAGGGGGCACGGCTACGAGCAGTACTTC

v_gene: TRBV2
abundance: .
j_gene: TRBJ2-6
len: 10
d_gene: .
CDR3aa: CASSRVVLTF
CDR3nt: TGTGCCAGCAGCCGGGTCGTCCTGACTTTC

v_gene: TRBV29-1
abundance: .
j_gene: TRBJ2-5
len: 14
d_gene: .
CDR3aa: CSVVGGLYQETQYF
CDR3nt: TGCAGCGTTGTGGGGGGGCTATATCAAGAGACCCAGTACTTC

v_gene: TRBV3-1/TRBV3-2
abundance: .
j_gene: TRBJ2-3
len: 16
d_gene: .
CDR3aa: CASRSGPDYSTDTQYF
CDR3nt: TGTGCCAGCCGGTCCGGGCCCGACTATAGCACAGATACGCAGTATTTT

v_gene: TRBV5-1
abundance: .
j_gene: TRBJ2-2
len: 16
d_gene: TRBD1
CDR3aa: CASSPHRGKGTGELFF
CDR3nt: TGCGCCAGCAGCCCGCACAGGGGTAAGGGGACCGGGGAGCTGTTTTTT

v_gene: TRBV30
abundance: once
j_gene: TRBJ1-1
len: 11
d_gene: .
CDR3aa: CAWSRGTEAFF
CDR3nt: TGTGCCTGGAGCCGAGGGACTGAAGCTTTCTTT

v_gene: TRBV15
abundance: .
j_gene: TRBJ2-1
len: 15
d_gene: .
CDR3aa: CATSRGRGNEFGQFF
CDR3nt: TGTGCCACCAGCAGAGGTCGAGGCAACGAATTTGGGCAGTTCTTC

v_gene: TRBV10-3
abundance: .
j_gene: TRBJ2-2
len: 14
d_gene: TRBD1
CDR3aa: CAITMQGAGGELFF
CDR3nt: TGTGCCATCACCATGCAGGGGGCCGGCGGGGAGCTGTTTTTT

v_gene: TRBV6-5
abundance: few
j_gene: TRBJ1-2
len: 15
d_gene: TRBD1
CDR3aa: CASSSPDRVNYGYTF
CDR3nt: TGTGCCAGCTCCTCCCCGGACAGGGTAAACTATGGCTACACCTTC

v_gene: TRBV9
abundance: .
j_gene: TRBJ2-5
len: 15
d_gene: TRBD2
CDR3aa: CASSVRPTSGETQYF
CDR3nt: TGTGCCAGCAGCGTACGCCCGACTAGCGGGGAGACCCAGTACTTC

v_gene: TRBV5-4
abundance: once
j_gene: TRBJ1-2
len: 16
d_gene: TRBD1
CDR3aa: CASSLAYGTGDYGYTF
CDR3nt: TGTGCCAGCAGCTTGGCCTACGGGACAGGGGACTATGGCTACACCTTC

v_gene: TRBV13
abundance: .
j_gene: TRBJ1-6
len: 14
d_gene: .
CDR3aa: CASSLEGGRTPLHF
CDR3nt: TGTGCCAGCAGCTTAGAGGGGGGGAGGACACCCCTCCACTTT

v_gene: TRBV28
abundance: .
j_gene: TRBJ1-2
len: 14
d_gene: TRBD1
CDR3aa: CASSPPGQGYGYTF
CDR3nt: TGTGCCAGCAGTCCGCCGGGACAGGGCTATGGCTACACCTTC

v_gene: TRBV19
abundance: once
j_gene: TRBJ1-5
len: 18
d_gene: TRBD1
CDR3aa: CASSIVPFGQANNQPQHF
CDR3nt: TGTGCCAGTAGTATAGTTCCGTTTGGACAGGCCAACAATCAGCCCCAGCATTTT

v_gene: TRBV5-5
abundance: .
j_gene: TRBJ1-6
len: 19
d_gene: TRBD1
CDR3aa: CASSLRARPGQWMDSPLHF
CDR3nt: TGTGCCAGCAGCTTGCGGGCGCGACCGGGACAGTGGATGGATTCACCCCTCCACTTT

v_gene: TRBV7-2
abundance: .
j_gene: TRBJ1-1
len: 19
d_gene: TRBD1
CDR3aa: CASSNRDRGPLSRGTEAFF
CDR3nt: TGTGCCAGCAGCAACCGGGACAGGGGCCCTTTGTCGCGCGGGACTGAAGCTTTCTTT

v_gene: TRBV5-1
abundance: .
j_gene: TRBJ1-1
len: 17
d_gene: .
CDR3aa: CASSFDLDRGEHTEAFF
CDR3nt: TGCGCCAGCAGTTTTGACCTGGACCGGGGAGAACACACTGAAGCTTTCTTT